This TCR beta chain was identified during a study of CD8+ T cells in alopecia areata (dated by TCRdb to the late 2010s). Describing the broader study: Treated patients were enrolled in an open-label pilot trial of oral tofacitinib, 5 to 10 mg twice daily, for moderate-to-severe alopecia areata. In both human patients and the C3H/HeJ mouse model, the study applied high-throughput TCRbeta sequencing to look at T cell clonal expansion in alopecia areata. For the treated patients, the SALT score, which quantifies what percentage of scalp surface area is affected, served as the measure of disease severity. RNA came from the PAXgene miRNA kit for fixed scalp, the miRNeasy kit for PBMCs, and the RNeasy kit for mouse skin. Scalp clonality was compared across normal scalp (n=4), patchy alopecia areata scalp (n=8), and alopecia totalis/universalis scalp (n=8). Patients on tofacitinib were biopsied at baseline and after 4 and 24 weeks of treatment, and several of the patients also had a later scalp biopsy. Human TCRbeta sequencing covered scalp tissue and sorted CD4+ and CD8+ peripheral blood T cells from patchy and totalis/universalis alopecia areata patients and healthy controls. Amplification of TCRbeta CDR3 regions was done by immunoSEQ multiplex PCR using 35 Vbeta forward primers and 13 Jbeta reverse primers. Patients received tofacitinib for 6 to 18 months and were then followed off drug for 6 months to check for delayed response and recurrence.

Results and caveats for the whole study, not just this receptor: Scalp TCR repertoire analysis is complicated because resident alphabeta T cells in normal human skin are also sequenced, whereas mouse skin is dominated by gammadelta T cells. Scalp clonality and the number of expanded CD8+ clones among the top 100 scalp clones were significantly decreased by tofacitinib. Higher clonality and more expanded CD8+ clones were observed in lesional scalp than in normal scalp, particularly in alopecia totalis/universalis, a finding suggestive of antigenic drive. Many expanded lesional clones persisted in scalp and blood during tofacitinib treatment, which may partly explain relapse after stopping treatment. Compared with mice, TCR sequences shared between patients were less clear, possibly partly because of HLA diversity across the patient population. Because the treated cohort was small and had just a single nonresponder, larger studies are needed to establish links between baseline CD8+ expansion and response.

Libraries were constructed by the immunoSEQ multiplex PCR assay. To provide template for TCR sequencing, every sample had RNA extracted and reverse transcribed into cDNA. SuperScript III was used for first-strand cDNA synthesis, primed with a 2:1 mix of oligo-dT and random hexamers. A synthetic immune receptor repertoire was used to assess amplification bias, and residual bias was removed computationally. Regarding the original processing steps: Raw reads were preprocessed for error removal, and CDR3 was defined according to IMGT conventions as running from the conserved cysteine to phenylalanine. To get clonality, Shannon entropy was normalized by log2 of the number of productive unique TCRs and the result was subtracted from 1. Whether each scalp clone was CD4 or CD8 was inferred by checking scalp TCRbeta sequences against the CD4 and CD8 repertoires from sorted blood. TCRdb stores this immuneACCESS table with in-frame sequences only. Part of the clones is absent; in the studies checked, under half of the shortfall reflects unresolved V genes, and no reason is known for the rest. V, J and clone size reflect that table, while D and trimming were determined from the DNA. This sample gives about 13,000 clones in total; 65% to 70% of them show up just once. Together, the top ten hold about 6.5% of the sample.

Read against the paper, the sample's time point label means: approximately 4 weeks on oral tofacitinib. The treatment or condition tag for this specimen amounts to: oral pan-JAK inhibitor, 5-10 mg twice daily. Lesional scalp punch biopsies and peripheral blood were collected from alopecia areata patients. Human scalp biopsies went straight into PAXgene tissue containers for immediate fixation. This clone was counted between two and nine times. Its antigen is unknown. Per-base qualities were not stored, and no clone one base away is much larger. The sequence came from a human donor with alopecia areata. The sequenced sample was skin, obtained at week 4, from a patient treated with tofacitinib.

The CDR3 protein: CASSLAEFMVFGWYF. The bases are TGTGCCAGCAGCTTGGCCGAGTTTATGGTCTTCGGATGGTACTTC. Rearrangement joined TRBV5-8 to TRBJ2-7, with no confident D gene call. From the germline V gene, CDR1 is SGHTS and CDR2 is YDEGEE. The CDR3 starts with the cysteine, ends with the phenylalanine, and has 15 residues. Only the CDR3 region is kept as DNA, spanning 45 bases read in frame from base 1. V loses 0 bases, J loses 12 bases, and the germline ends lie 22 bases apart.